The present TCR beta chain was sequenced within a study of blood T cell repertoires in COVID-19. About the research overall: Material from acute and convalescent COVID-19 was sourced from the United States, Italy and Spain.

Produced via immunoSEQ multiplex PCR; TCRdb's table is partial and in-frame only. The sample contains over 100,000 clones, less than 90% of which appear only once. The CDR3 totals 14 residues. V gave up 3 bases and J gave up 3 bases; unmatched junction bases: 5. Germline V CDR1 and CDR2: PRHDT, FYEKMQ (reference sequence). The sequence derives from a human donor in a cohort sampled during active COVID-19. The rearrangement uses TRBV13 and TRBJ2-7; 7 bases are a match to TRBD1. The sequenced sample was peripheral blood. The CDR3 loop reads CASSLYRGGYEQYF. The CDR3 DNA follows: TGTGCCAGCAGCTTGTACAGGGGCGGCTACGAGCAGTACTTC.